A single sample is the source of the 9 T cell receptor beta chains below, sequenced in a study of T cells in Graves' hyperthyroidism and ophthalmopathy (dated by TCRdb to the late 2010s). The library was made by multiplex PCR. These reads were obtained on an Illumina HiSeq 2000. The TCR beta CDR3 regions were amplified from the RNA transcripts. A first-round RT-PCR of the TCR CDR3 used the HTBI primer set with the Qiagen OneStep RT-PCR kit. In-frame beta chains were kept once TCRdb had trimmed the public reads at Q25 with fastp and called clones with MiXCR. CDR3 protein sequences are deduplicated, and each keeps its most common genes and DNA. The sample table holds about 600,000 distinct CDR3 sequences, of which over 12% were seen once. The ten largest clonotypes hold roughly 7.1% of the sample. Sequencing used blood. These receptor sequences come from a woman aged 18-29 years with Graves' ophthalmopathy.

This chain links TRBV7-2 with TRBJ2-5; D possibly matches TRBD1 or TRBD2 (6 bases each). Trimming stripped 5 bases from V and 10 bases from J, with 26 bases between. This CDR3 contains 16 residues. In germline, CDR1 is SGHTA, CDR2 FQGNSA. The CDR3 protein is CASSPRGRGASPDQYF. CDR3 DNA: TGTGCCAGCAGCCCCCGGGGTAGGGGGGCCAGCCCGGACCAGTACTTC.

V is TRBV7-3 and J is TRBJ1-6; D is unclear. Trimming removed 4 bases from V and 10 bases from J, with 14 bases in between. The CDR3 length is 14 residues. Looked up from germline, CDR1 is SGHTA and CDR2 is FQGTGA. This CDR3 is CASSSSGVESPLHF. The CDR3, as DNA: TGTGCCAGCAGCTCAAGTGGGGTGGAATCACCCCTCCACTTT.

This clonotype was seen a few times. The gene calls are TRBV20-1 and TRBJ1-6; 7 bases are shared with TRBD1. V gave up 0 bases and J gave up 10 bases; unmatched junction bases: 12. Germline assignment: CDR1 DFQATT and CDR2 SNEGSKA (reference sequence). The CDR3 sequence is 16 residues long. The CDR3 DNA is TGCAGTGCTAGAGAGATGAGGGGGCTGGCCGAATCACCCCTCCACTTT. It is translated as CSAREMRGLAESPLHF.

V is TRBV6-2 or TRBV6-3 and J is TRBJ2-1; the D gene is possibly TRBD2 (6 bases). The germline CDR1 and CDR2 sequences are MNHEY and SVGEGT. This CDR3 has 13 residues. V was clipped by 5 bases and J by 10 bases, with 15 bases between them. The CDR3 protein is CASSPREGREQFF. The CDR3 DNA reads TGTGCCAGCAGTCCGAGGGAAGGGAGGGAGCAGTTCTTC.

On this clonotype: A much larger clone differs from this one at a single base, so this may be a read error. The rearrangement uses TRBV3-1 and TRBJ2-7; 10 bases match TRBD2. This CDR3 region has 18 residues. The germline V gene has CDR1 LGHDT and CDR2 YNNKEL (reference sequence). CDR3 sequence reads: CASSRKTYGLADSHEQYF. In DNA, the CDR3 is TGTGCCAGCAGCCGCAAGACCTATGGACTAGCGGACTCCCACGAGCAGTACTTC.

This chain joins TRBV9 and TRBJ2-5, with a possible D match to TRBD2 (6 bases). Trimming shortened V by 0 bases and J by 5 bases, and 14 bases separated the two germline ends. Germline CDR1 SGDLS, CDR2 YYNGEE. This CDR3 is 15 amino acids long. DNA of the CDR3: TGTGCCAGCAGCGTAGAGGGACTCATAAGGGAGACCCAGTACTTC. Translated: CASSVEGLIRETQYF.

This clonotype was seen more than once but under ten times. J is TRBJ2-2 and V is TRBV7-9; the match to TRBD2 covers 14 bases. The CDR3 loop spans 19 amino acids. The germline V gene has CDR1 SEHNR and CDR2 FQNEAQ (reference sequence). V lost 7 bases to trimming and J lost 2 bases; unmatched junction nucleotides: 12. The DNA for the CDR3 is TGTGCCAGCATCCCACCCGTGGGACTAGCGGGAGAAAACACCGGGGAGCTGTTTTTT. Translated: CASIPPVGLAGENTGELFF.

The chain has TRBV5-8 and TRBJ1-1; TRBD1 aligns across 10 bases. The CDR3 spans 15 residues. The V segment lost 4 bases and the J segment 8 bases; nucleotides outside the gene matches: 11. The V gene's germline CDR1 is SGHTS and CDR2 YDEGEE. The CDR3 DNA reads TGTGCCAGCAGCAAAGGGACAGGGGTGAATACCGAAGCTTTCTTT. It specifies CASSKGTGVNTEAFF.

This clonotype was picked up many times. The chain has TRBV7-2 and TRBJ2-1, with TRBD2 matching over 8 bases. J gave up 2 bases and V 5 bases, and 5 bases lay outside the gene matches. CDR1 and CDR2 from the germline V gene are SGHTA and FQGNSA. The CDR3 consists of 15 residues. CDR3 coding DNA: TGTGCCAGCAGCCTTAGCGGGAATCCCTACAATGAGCAGTTCTTC. Protein: CASSLSGNPYNEQFF.